The 12 T cell receptor beta chains reported below all come from one sample, sequenced in a study of neurological immune-mediated disorders. Time point specified: longitudinal time-point 1 (baseline). Each CDR3 protein is one row after TCRdb ran MiXCR on the 5' RACE reads. The table records tens of thousands of distinct CDR3 sequences, roughly 10% of them present only once. Specimen: PBMCs. These receptors were obtained from a woman between 40 and 50 years old in good health.

This clonotype was picked up many times. The J gene is TRBJ2-7, the V gene TRBV7-2; TRBD1 aligns across 9 bases. CDR1 is SGHTA and CDR2 is FQGNSA in the germline V gene. Trimming removed 4 bases from V and 2 bases from J; junction bases left unmatched: 3. This CDR3 is built from 14 residues. The CDR3 DNA reads TGTGCCAGCAGCTCCGGACAGGGGACCTACGAGCAGTACTTC. Translating it yields CASSSGQGTYEQYF.

This clonotype was observed at least ten times. This chain links TRBV2 with TRBJ2-7, with a possible D match to TRBD1 (5 bases). The CDR3 spans 15 residues. CDR1 SNHLY and CDR2 FYNNEI come from the germline V gene. Trimming pared 6 bases from V and 4 bases from J, leaving 19 bases between. CDR3 region: CASSFQGPTVYEQYF. Written as DNA, the CDR3 is TGTGCCAGCAGCTTCCAGGGCCCGACGGTATACGAGCAGTACTTC.

In this sample, this clonotype turned up many times. V and J are TRBV6-5 and TRBJ2-3; 9 bases are shared with TRBD1. With 6 bases clipped from V and 4 bases from J, the junction kept 8 bases outside the gene matches. CDR1 and CDR2 (germline): MNHEY, SVGAGI. This CDR3 region has 15 residues. Here the CDR3 DNA reads TGTGCCAGCAGGTCCGGGACAGGGAGCCCAGATACGCAGTATTTT. It translates to CASRSGTGSPDTQYF.

The sample holds many counts of this clonotype. V usage is TRBV29-1 and J usage is TRBJ2-7; no reliable D call. CDR3 length equals 14 residues. Germline-derived CDR1 and CDR2 are SQVTM and ANQGSEA. Trimming removed 1 base from V and 6 bases from J, with 16 bases in between. This CDR3 reads CSVEGNEAGIEQYF. The CDR3 DNA reads as TGCAGCGTTGAAGGAAACGAGGCAGGAATCGAGCAGTACTTC.

This clonotype has a count of ten or more. The chain uses TRBV12-3 or TRBV12-4 and TRBJ2-6; TRBD2 matches 7 bases. The CDR3 length is 16 residues. With V trimmed by 7 bases and J by 4 bases, 10 bases remained unmatched. CDR3 in amino acids: CASTMGGDSGANVLTF. The DNA for the CDR3 is TGTGCCAGCACTATGGGAGGGGATTCAGGGGCCAACGTCCTGACTTTC.

This clonotype was detected ten times or more. The chain employs TRBV20-1 and TRBJ1-1; TRBD1 might be the D (6 bases). The CDR3 runs 13 residues. Deletions cut 6 bases from V and 2 bases from J, with 13 bases between. Per the germline V gene, CDR1 is DFQATT and CDR2 is SNEGSKA (reference sequence). The CDR3, as DNA: TGCAGTGCCCCGGACAGAATAAACACTGAAGCTTTCTTT. Translating gives CSAPDRINTEAFF.

This clonotype was counted ten times or more. The chain joins TRBV7-9 to TRBJ1-5; no clear D. Per germline, CDR1 SEHNR and CDR2 FQNEAQ (reference sequence). The CDR3 contains 12 residues. V lost 3 bases and J lost 4, with 4 bases in between. CDR3 coding DNA: TGTGCCAGCAGCTTCAATAATCAGCCCCAGCATTTT. Translating it yields CASSFNNQPQHF.

The table lists this clonotype with many counts. This rearrangement joins TRBV7-2 to TRBJ2-5, with 12 bases identical to TRBD2. Germline trimming cut 6 bases from V and 2 bases from J; bases unmatched to any gene: 7. CDR1 and CDR2 (germline): SGHTA, FQGNSA. The CDR3 is made up of 16 amino acids. In DNA form, the CDR3 reads TGTGCCAGCAGATCCGCTAGCGGGGGGGGGCAAGAGACCCAGTACTTC. It translates to CASRSASGGGQETQYF. Variable domain in full (rest from reference TRBV7-2 and TRBJ2-5): GAGVSQSPSNKVTEKGKDVELRCDPISGHTALYWYRQSLGQGLEFLIYFQGNSAPDKSGLPSDRFSAERTGGSVSTLTIQRTQQEDSAVYLCASRSASGGGQETQYFGPGTRLLVL.

This clonotype was picked up many times. The chain joins TRBV20-1 to TRBJ1-5; D gene uncertain. This CDR3 has 13 residues. V was shortened by 6 bases and J by 3 bases, with 12 bases between the two germline ends. Germline V lookup: CDR1 DFQATT, CDR2 SNEGSKA (reference sequence). The chain's CDR3 is CSARRGTNQPQHF. In DNA, the CDR3 is TGCAGTGCCCGGCGGGGAACCAATCAGCCCCAGCATTTT.

This clonotype was detected ten times or more. The rearrangement joins TRBV12-3 or TRBV12-4 to TRBJ2-3, with D perhaps TRBD2 (6 bases). V was pared by 8 bases and J by 6 bases, with 18 bases between. The CDR3 totals 14 residues. This CDR3 reads CASELTGAGDTQYF. CDR3 in DNA: TGTGCCAGCGAACTAACAGGAGCGGGCGATACGCAGTATTTT.

This clonotype was recorded many times. The gene calls are TRBV6-5 and TRBJ2-5, with 8 nucleotides matching TRBD1. This CDR3 contains 16 residues. The V gene's germline CDR1 is MNHEY and CDR2 SVGAGI. The V and J ends lost 2 bases and 5 bases, in that order; junction bases with no gene match: 10. The CDR3 DNA reads TGTGCCAGCAGTTACACTTGGACAGGGAAATCGGAGACCCAGTACTTC. Protein: CASSYTWTGKSETQYF.

This clonotype showed up many times. The rearrangement joins TRBV10-3 to TRBJ2-7; D might be TRBD1 (6 bases). The V end lost 9 bases, the J end lost 0 bases, and 18 bases lay between the germline ends. The germline gives CDR1 ENHRY, CDR2 SYGVKD. This CDR3 comprises 15 residues. Here the CDR3 reads CAISQSLDSSYEQYF. The CDR3 DNA is TGTGCCATAAGTCAGTCGTTGGACAGCTCCTACGAGCAGTACTTC.